This TCR beta chain emerged from a study of vaccination effects on CD4 cells after COVID-19. As for the study in general: About 2 million PBMC were seeded per well and grown in the presence of roughly 11 IU/ml IL-2 and about 10 ug/ml peptides.

The method was immunoSEQ multiplex PCR; TCRdb's version includes in-frame clones alone and lacks a portion of them. The sample holds under 60,000 clones, 50% to 80% seen once. Subsequent to a culture period of more than 8 days, CD4+ T cells were isolated. Among the vaccine recipients, none had a prior SARS-CoV-2 infection, and nucleocapsid antibodies were negative. Researchers swapped half the medium for IL-2 medium on both days 3 and 7. This clone has only a few counts. Its antigen is still unknown. This CDR3 comprises 13 residues. CDR1 is SGHAT and CDR2 is FQDESV in the germline V gene (reference sequence). With 8 bases clipped from V and 6 bases from J, the junction kept 2 bases outside the gene matches.

The TCR comes from a human donor who received a COVID-19 vaccine. The sequenced sample was CD4+ T cells from PBMCs cultured without peptide, obtained before COVID-19 vaccination. V gene TRBV11-1 combines with J gene TRBJ2-1; 12 bases match TRBD2. CDR3 in DNA: TGTGCCAGCGGACTAGCGGGAATCAATGAGCAGTTCTTC. It is translated as CASGLAGINEQFF.